A selection of T cell receptor beta chains follows, all from one sample in a study of monozygotic twins with inflammatory bowel disease. TCRdb reworked the 5' RACE reads into one entry per CDR3 protein, no DNA. The sample includes around 190,000 distinct CDR3 sequences. The source material was blood. These receptors were taken from a human donor with ulcerative colitis or Crohn's disease, or a healthy co-twin of an affected twin (not recorded which). Each CDR3 is given with its conserved first and last residue.

J gene	V gene	CDR3 protein
TRBJ1-4	TRBV3-1	CASSQEVFAGQDNEKLFF
TRBJ2-3	TRBV3-1	CASSQETFGDTQYF
TRBJ2-4	TRBV7-2	CASSLGVGNIQYF
TRBJ2-3	TRBV6-4	CASSRSPETDTQYF
TRBJ1-5	TRBV6-5	CASSNTRQPQHF
TRBJ1-1	TRBV20-1	CSARDPSGTEAFF
TRBJ1-6	TRBV7-2	CASSLVTGLGSPLHF
TRBJ2-7	TRBV6-1	CASSGGHPSYEQYF
TRBJ2-7	TRBV4-1	CASSRALTGLGYEQYF
TRBJ1-1	TRBV29-1	CSVEGQWNTEAFF
TRBJ1-5	TRBV7-2	CASSPLGEGRNQPQHF
TRBJ2-2	TRBV5-4	CASSSGVNTGELFF
TRBJ2-3	TRBV3-1	CASSPGPVLSDTQYF
TRBJ2-4	TRBV6-5	CASGDRENIQYF
TRBJ2-1	TRBV18	CASSPKGLAGGHDNEQFF
TRBJ1-2	TRBV5-1	CASSLASPPTGYGYTF
TRBJ1-1	TRBV20-1	CSYGISNTEAFF
TRBJ1-1	TRBV28	CASIFRFQAFF
TRBJ2-7	TRBV12-3/TRBV12-4	CASSGGGSSYEQYF
TRBJ1-5	TRBV7-2	CASSLGPGRNQPQHF
TRBJ1-1	TRBV7-2	CASSFTGNPEAFF
TRBJ2-5	TRBV7-9	CASSPLTSGGDQETQYF
TRBJ1-1	TRBV18	CASSPGQKAMNTEAFF
TRBJ1-1	TRBV5-1	CASMRGGVYTEAFF
TRBJ1-1	TRBV19	CASKMDQGLMNTEAFF
TRBJ1-2	TRBV12-3/TRBV12-4	CASSTKQNYGYTF
TRBJ2-5	TRBV5-1	CASSVGSSETQYF
TRBJ2-5	TRBV7-2	CASSQAQETQYF